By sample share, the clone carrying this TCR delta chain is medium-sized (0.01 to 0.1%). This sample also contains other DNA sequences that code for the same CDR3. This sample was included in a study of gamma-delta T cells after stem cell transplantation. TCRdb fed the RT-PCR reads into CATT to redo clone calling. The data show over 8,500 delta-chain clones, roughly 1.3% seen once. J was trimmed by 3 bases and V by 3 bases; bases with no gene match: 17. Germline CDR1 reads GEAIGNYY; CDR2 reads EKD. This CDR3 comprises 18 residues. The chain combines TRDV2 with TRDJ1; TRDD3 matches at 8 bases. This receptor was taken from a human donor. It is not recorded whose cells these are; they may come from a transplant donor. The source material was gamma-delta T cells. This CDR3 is CACDQILGAPGIADKLIF. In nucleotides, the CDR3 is TGTGCCTGTGACCAGATACTGGGGGCCCCAGGTATTGCCGATAAACTCATCTTT.